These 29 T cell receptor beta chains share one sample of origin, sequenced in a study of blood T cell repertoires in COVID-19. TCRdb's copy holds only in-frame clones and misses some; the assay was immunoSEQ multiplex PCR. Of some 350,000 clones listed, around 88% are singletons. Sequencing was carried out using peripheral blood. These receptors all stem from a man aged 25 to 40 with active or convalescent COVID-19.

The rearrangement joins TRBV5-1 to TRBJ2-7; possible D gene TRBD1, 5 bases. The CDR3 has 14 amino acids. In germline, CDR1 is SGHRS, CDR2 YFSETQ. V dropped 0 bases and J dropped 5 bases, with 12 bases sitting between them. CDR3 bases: TGCGCCAGCAGCTTGGAGACAGCTGGGCACGAGCAGTACTTC. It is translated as CASSLETAGHEQYF.

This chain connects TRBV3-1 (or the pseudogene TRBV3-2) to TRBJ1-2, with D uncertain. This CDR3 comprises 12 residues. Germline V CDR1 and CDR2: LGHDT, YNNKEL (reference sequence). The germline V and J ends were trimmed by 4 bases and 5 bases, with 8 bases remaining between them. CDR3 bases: TGTGCCAGCAGCCCGAATGAGTATGGCTACACCTTC. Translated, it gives CASSPNEYGYTF.

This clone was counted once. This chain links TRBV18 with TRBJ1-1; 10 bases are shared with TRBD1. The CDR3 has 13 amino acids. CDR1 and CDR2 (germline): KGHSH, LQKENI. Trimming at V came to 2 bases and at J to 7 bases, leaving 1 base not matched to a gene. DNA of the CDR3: TGTGCCAGCTCACCAGGACAGGGGGTTGAAGCTTTCTTT. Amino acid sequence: CASSPGQGVEAFF.

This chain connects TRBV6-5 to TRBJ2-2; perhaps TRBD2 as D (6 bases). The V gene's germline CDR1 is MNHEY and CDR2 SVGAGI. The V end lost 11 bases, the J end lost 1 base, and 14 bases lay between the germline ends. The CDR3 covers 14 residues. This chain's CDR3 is CAGAGLLNTGELFF. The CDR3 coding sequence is TGTGCCGGTGCGGGACTCCTGAACACCGGGGAGCTGTTTTTT.

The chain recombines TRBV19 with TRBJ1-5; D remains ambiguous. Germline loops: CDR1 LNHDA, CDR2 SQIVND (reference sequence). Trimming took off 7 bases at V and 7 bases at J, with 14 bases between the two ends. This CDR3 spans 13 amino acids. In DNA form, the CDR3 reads TGTGCCAGTACCCGGGGAGCAGGACAGCCCCAGCATTTT. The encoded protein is CASTRGAGQPQHF. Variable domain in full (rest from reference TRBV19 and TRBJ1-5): DGGITQSPKYLFRKEGQNVTLSCEQNLNHDAMYWYRQDPGQGLRLIYYSQIVNDFQKGDIAEGYSVSREKKESFPLTVTSAQKNPTAFYLCASTRGAGQPQHFGDGTRLSIL.

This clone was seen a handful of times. CDR3 residues: CASSYSGRGAVEQYF. The CDR3 DNA reads TGTGCCAGCAGTTACTCTGGCAGGGGGGCCGTCGAGCAGTACTTC. This chain connects TRBV6-5 to TRBJ2-7; D might be TRBD1 (7 bases). The CDR3 has 15 residues. From germline, CDR1 is MNHEY and CDR2 SVGAGI. Trimming left V 0 bases short and J 6 bases short, with 15 bases between.

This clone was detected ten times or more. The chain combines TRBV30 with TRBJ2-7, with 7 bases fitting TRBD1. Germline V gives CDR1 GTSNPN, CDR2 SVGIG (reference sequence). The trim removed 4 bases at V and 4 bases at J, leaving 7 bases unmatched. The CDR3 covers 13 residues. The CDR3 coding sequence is TGTGCCTGGAACAGGGGAACCTTTTACGAGCAGTACTTC. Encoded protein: CAWNRGTFYEQYF.

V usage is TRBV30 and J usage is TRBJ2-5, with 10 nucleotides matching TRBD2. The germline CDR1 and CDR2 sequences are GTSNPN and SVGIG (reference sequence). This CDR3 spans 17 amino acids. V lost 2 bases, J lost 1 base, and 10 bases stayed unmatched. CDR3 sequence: CAWSPKLGLALQETQYF. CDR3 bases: TGTGCCTGGAGTCCCAAATTGGGACTAGCGCTCCAAGAGACCCAGTACTTC.

The CDR3 coding sequence is TGTGCCAGCAGCCAAGCCTATAGCGGGGCCGAGGGAGATACGCAGTATTTT. Protein product: CASSQAYSGAEGDTQYF. The chain joins TRBV4-2 to TRBJ2-3, with 8 bases that match TRBD2. This CDR3 has 17 residues. Losses at the gene ends were 1 base for V and 5 bases for J; bases not matched to a gene: 11. The germline gives CDR1 LGHNA, CDR2 YNFKEQ.

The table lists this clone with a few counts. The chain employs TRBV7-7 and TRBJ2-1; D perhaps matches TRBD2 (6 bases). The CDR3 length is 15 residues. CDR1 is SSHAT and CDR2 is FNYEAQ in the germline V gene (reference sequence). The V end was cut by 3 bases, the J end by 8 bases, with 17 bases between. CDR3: CASSLADGSSDEQFF. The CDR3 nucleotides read TGTGCCAGCAGCTTGGCGGACGGGTCTAGCGATGAGCAGTTCTTC.

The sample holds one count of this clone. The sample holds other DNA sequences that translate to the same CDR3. CDR3 nucleotides: TGTGCCTGGAGTGCGGGTTATAGCAATCAGCCCCAGCATTTT. As protein: CAWSAGYSNQPQHF. V usage is TRBV30 and J usage is TRBJ1-5, with D hard to call. The V and J ends lost 1 base and 0 bases respectively, with 7 bases between them. The CDR3 has 14 amino acids. Germline assignment: CDR1 GTSNPN and CDR2 SVGIG (reference sequence).

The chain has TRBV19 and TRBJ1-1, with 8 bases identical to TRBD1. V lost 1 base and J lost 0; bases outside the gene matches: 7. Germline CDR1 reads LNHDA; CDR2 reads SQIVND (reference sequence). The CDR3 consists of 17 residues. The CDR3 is CASSIGVQGALNTEAFF. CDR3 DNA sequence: TGTGCCAGTAGTATAGGGGTCCAGGGGGCCCTGAACACTGAAGCTTTCTTT.

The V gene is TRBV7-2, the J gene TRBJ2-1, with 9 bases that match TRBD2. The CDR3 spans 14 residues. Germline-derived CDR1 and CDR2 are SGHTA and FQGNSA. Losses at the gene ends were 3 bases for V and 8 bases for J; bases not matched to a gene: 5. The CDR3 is CASSLGLAFYEQFF. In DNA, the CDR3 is TGTGCCAGCAGCTTGGGACTAGCTTTCTATGAGCAGTTCTTC.

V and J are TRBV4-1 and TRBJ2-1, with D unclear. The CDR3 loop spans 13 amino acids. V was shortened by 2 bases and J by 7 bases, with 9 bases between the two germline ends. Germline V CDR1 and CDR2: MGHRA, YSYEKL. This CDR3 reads CASSQPYGNEQFF. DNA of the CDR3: TGCGCCAGCAGCCAACCGTACGGTAATGAGCAGTTCTTC.

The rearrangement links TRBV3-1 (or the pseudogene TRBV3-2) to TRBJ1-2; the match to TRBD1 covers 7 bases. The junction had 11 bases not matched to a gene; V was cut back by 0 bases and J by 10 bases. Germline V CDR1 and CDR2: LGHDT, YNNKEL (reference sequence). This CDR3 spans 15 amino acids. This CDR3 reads CASSQDATGKDAYTF. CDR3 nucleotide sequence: TGTGCCAGCAGCCAAGATGCGACAGGGAAGGACGCCTACACCTTC.

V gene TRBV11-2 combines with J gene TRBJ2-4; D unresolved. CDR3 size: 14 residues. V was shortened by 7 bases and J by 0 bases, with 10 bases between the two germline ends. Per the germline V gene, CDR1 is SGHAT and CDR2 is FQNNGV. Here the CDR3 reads CASTLGGAKNIQYF. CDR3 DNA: TGTGCCAGCACCCTCGGCGGAGCCAAAAACATTCAGTACTTC.

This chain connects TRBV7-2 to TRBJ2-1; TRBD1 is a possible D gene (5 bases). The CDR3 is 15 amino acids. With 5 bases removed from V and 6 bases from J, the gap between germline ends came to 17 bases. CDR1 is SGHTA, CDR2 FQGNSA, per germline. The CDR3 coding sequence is TGTGCCAGCAGCCTATCGTACCAGGGCGGCAATGAGCAGTTCTTC. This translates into CASSLSYQGGNEQFF. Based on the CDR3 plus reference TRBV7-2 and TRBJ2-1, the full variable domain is GAGVSQSPSNKVTEKGKDVELRCDPISGHTALYWYRQSLGQGLEFLIYFQGNSAPDKSGLPSDRFSAERTGGSVSTLTIQRTQQEDSAVYLCASSLSYQGGNEQFFGPGTRLTVL.

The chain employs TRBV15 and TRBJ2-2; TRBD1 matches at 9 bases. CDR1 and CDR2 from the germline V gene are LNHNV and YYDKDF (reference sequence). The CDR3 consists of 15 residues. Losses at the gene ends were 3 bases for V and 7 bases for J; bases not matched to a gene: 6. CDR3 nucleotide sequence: TGTGCCACCAGCAGCGCGGGACAGGGTAACGGGGAGCTGTTTTTT. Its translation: CATSSAGQGNGELFF. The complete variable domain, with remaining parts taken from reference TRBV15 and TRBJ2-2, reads DAMVIQNPRYQVTQFGKPVTLSCSQTLNHNVMYWYQQKSSQAPKLLFHYYDKDFNNEADTPDNFQSRRPNTSFCFLDIRSPGLGDTAMYLCATSSAGQGNGELFFGEGSRLTVL.

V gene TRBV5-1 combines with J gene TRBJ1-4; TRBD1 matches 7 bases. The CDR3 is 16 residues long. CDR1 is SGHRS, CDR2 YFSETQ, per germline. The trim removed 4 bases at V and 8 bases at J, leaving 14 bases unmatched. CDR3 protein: CASSLRGQTLAEKLFF. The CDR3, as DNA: TGCGCCAGCAGCCTCCGGGGACAGACACTGGCGGAAAAACTGTTTTTT. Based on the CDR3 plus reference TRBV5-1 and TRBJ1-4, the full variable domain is KAGVTQTPRYLIKTRGQQVTLSCSPISGHRSVSWYQQTPGQGLQFLFEYFSETQRNKGNFPGRFSGRQFSNSRSEMNVSTLELGDSALYLCASSLRGQTLAEKLFFGSGTQLSVL.

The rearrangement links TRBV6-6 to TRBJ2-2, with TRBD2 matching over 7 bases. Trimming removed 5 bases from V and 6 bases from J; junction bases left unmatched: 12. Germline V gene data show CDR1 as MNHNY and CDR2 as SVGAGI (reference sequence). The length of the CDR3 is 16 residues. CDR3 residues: CASSPTGRGRAGELFF. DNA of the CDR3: TGTGCCAGCAGTCCCACGGGGAGGGGAAGGGCCGGGGAGCTGTTTTTT.

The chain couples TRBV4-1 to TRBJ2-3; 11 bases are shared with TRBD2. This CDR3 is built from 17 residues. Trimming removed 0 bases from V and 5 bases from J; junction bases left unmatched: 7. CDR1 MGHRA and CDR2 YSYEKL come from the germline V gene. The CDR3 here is CASSQDWLAGGRDTQYF. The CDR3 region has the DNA TGCGCCAGCAGCCAAGATTGGCTAGCGGGGGGTCGAGATACGCAGTATTTT.

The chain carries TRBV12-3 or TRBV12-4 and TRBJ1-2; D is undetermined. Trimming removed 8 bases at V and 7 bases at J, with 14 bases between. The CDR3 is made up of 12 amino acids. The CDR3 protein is CASSLSLRGYTF. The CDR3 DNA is TGTGCCAGCTCACTTTCGCTGCGTGGCTACACCTTC.

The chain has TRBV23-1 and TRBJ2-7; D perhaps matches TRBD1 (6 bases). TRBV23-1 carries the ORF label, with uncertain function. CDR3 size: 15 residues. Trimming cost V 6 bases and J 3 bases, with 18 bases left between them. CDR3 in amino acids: CASSLTGIRLYEQYF. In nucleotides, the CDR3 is TGCGCCAGCAGCCTGACAGGAATAAGACTCTACGAGCAGTACTTC.

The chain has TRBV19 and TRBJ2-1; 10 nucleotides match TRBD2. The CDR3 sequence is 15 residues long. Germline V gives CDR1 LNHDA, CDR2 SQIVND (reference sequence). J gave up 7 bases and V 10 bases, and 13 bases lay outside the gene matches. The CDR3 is CATFPGTSVINEQFF. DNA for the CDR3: TGTGCCACTTTCCCCGGGACTAGCGTCATTAATGAGCAGTTCTTC.

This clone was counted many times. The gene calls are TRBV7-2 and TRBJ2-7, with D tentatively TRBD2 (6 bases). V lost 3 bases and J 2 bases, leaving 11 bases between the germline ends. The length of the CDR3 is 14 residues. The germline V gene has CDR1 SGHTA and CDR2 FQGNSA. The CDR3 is CASSFSGRTYEQYF. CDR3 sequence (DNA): TGTGCCAGCAGCTTCAGCGGGCGAACCTACGAGCAGTACTTC.

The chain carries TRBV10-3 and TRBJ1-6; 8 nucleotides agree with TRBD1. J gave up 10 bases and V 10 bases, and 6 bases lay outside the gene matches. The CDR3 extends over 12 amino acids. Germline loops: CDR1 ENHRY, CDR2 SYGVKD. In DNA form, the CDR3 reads TGTGCCACCGGACAGGGAGGATCACCCCTCCACTTT. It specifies CATGQGGSPLHF.

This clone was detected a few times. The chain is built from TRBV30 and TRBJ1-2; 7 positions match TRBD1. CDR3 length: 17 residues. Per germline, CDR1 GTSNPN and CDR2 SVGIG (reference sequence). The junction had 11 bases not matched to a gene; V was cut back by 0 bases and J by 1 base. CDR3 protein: CAWSVHPGQELNYGYTF. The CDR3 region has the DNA TGTGCCTGGAGTGTTCATCCCGGACAGGAACTTAACTATGGCTACACCTTC.

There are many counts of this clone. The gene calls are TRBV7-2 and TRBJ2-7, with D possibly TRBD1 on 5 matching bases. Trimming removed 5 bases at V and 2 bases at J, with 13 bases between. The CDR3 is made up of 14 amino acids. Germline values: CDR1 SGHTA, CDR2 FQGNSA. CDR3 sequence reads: CASSPGARPYEQYF. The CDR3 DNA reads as TGTGCCAGCAGCCCTGGGGCCAGGCCCTACGAGCAGTACTTC.

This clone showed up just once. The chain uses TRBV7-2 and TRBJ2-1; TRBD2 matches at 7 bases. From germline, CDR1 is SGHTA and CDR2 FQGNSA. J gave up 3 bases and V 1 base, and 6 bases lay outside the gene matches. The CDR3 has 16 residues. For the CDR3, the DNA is TGTGCCAGCAGCTTAGGGGGGAGGGGACTCTACAATGAGCAGTTCTTC. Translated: CASSLGGRGLYNEQFF.